These 10 T cell receptor beta chains came from one sample sequenced in a study of glioma-infiltrating T cells. The iRepertoire nested amplicon-rescue multiplex PCR amplified TCR alpha and beta CDR3s from RNA. Each CDR3 protein gets one entry after TCRdb re-called the multiplex PCR reads with MiXCR. This table has roughly 200,000 distinct CDR3 sequences, about 40% appearing once. Material for sequencing was glioma tissue, nonneoplastic brain tissue, or PBMCs (not recorded which). These receptors all come from a human donor with low-grade glioma or glioblastoma, undergoing nonglioma brain surgery, or in good health (not recorded which).

This clonotype has only a few counts. The CDR3 coding sequence is TGCGCCAGCAGCTTGGCGGACGGGCAGTACCAAGAGACCCAGTACTTC. Protein product: CASSLADGQYQETQYF. This chain links TRBV5-1 with TRBJ2-5, with no clear D. Germline values: CDR1 SGHRS, CDR2 YFSETQ. This CDR3 has 16 amino acids. The ends were cut back, 0 bases at V and 0 bases at J, with 12 bases in the middle.

This clonotype was observed a handful of times. The chain is built from TRBV7-2 and TRBJ2-1, with D possibly matching TRBD2 (5 bases). V lost 5 bases to trimming and J lost 10 bases, with 18 bases between them. CDR1 is SGHTA and CDR2 is FQGNSA in the germline V gene. The CDR3 is made up of 14 amino acids. CDR3 sequence reads: CASSQPGRGNEQFF. For the CDR3, the DNA is TGTGCCAGCAGCCAACCCGGTAGAGGGAACGAGCAGTTCTTC.

Details on this clonotype: A much larger clone lies one base from this, so it may be a read error. The J gene is TRBJ2-3, the V gene TRBV3-1, with D possibly being TRBD2 (6 bases). Germline loops: CDR1 LGHDT, CDR2 YNNKEL (reference sequence). The CDR3 spans 15 residues. V dropped 9 bases and J dropped 2 bases, with 18 bases sitting between them. The CDR3, as DNA: TGTGCCAGTACAAACACGGAGGGCTCCACAGATACGCAGTATTTT. Translation gives CASTNTEGSTDTQYF.

Comments on this clonotype: This clone may be a read error of a much larger clone one base away. The DNA for the CDR3 is TGCGCCAGCACCCAATGGGAATACTACGAGCAGTACTTC. Its protein product is CASTQWEYYEQYF. The rearrangement joins TRBV4-1 to TRBJ2-7; D unresolved. CDR3 length: 13 residues. Germline V CDR1 and CDR2: MGHRA, YSYEKL.

This clonotype was recorded many times. The chain has TRBV5-6 and TRBJ2-5; 8 bases map to TRBD2. The CDR3 covers 14 residues. The germline CDR1 and CDR2 sequences are SGHDT and YYEEEE. Trimming took 1 base from V and 1 from J; bases not matched to a gene: 0. The CDR3 spells CASSLTSGQETQYF. The CDR3 DNA reads as TGTGCCAGCAGCTTGACTAGCGGCCAAGAGACCCAGTACTTC.

This chain uses TRBV5-1 with TRBJ2-3, with D possibly TRBD2 on 6 matching bases. Germline V gene sequence: CDR1 SGHRS, CDR2 YFSETQ. Trimming removed 1 base from V and 6 bases from J, with 15 bases in between. There are 15 residues in the CDR3. Here the CDR3 reads CASSLRGVSGDTQYF. DNA of the CDR3: TGCGCCAGCAGCTTGCGCGGGGTCTCTGGGGATACGCAGTATTTT.

About this clonotype: No conserved phenylalanine or tryptophan ends this CDR3, so it is likely a read error. This sequence joins TRBV5-5 and TRBJ1-1; D uncertain. V lost 3 bases to trimming and J lost 5 bases, with 8 bases between them. This CDR3 spans 12 amino acids. Looked up from germline, CDR1 is SGHKS and CDR2 is YYEKEE (reference sequence). The CDR3 region is CASSWQMTEAFL. DNA for the CDR3: TGTGCCAGCAGCTGGCAAATGACTGAAGCTTTCCTT.

In this sample, this clonotype turned up many times. The chain carries TRBV20-1 and TRBJ1-2; D not certain. Germline V gene sequence: CDR1 DFQATT, CDR2 SNEGSKA (reference sequence). The CDR3 contains 14 residues. The V and J ends lost 1 base and 4 bases respectively, with 13 bases between them. CDR3: CSARGASFLYGYTF. For the CDR3, the DNA is TGCAGTGCTAGAGGTGCCTCATTTCTCTATGGCTACACCTTC.

J is TRBJ2-7 and V is TRBV27; a weak D match, TRBD2 (6 bases). The CDR3 spans 15 residues. Trimming removed 9 bases from V and 2 bases from J, with 20 bases in between. Per germline, CDR1 MNHEY and CDR2 SMNVEV (reference sequence). Here the CDR3 reads CASSAGLPNTYEQYF. CDR3 sequence (DNA): TGTGCCAGTAGCGCGGGATTACCTAACACCTACGAGCAGTACTTC.

This clonotype was counted a few times. This rearrangement joins TRBV29-1 to TRBJ2-7, with 12 bases that match TRBD2. Germline CDR1 SQVTM, CDR2 ANQGSEA. Losses at the gene ends were 1 base for V and 3 bases for J; bases not matched to a gene: 7. This CDR3 is 16 amino acids long. CDR3 loop: CSVEGRLAGAYYEQYF. Here the CDR3 DNA reads TGCAGCGTTGAAGGGCGACTAGCGGGAGCTTACTACGAGCAGTACTTC.